This note documents a single T cell receptor (beta chain) sequence. The antigen is undetermined. This record comes from a study of cytomegalovirus exposure and HLA in healthy donors. Study outcomes and limitations: Information on immune exposure was restricted to one variable (CMV serostatus). In a later analysis, common viral pathogens appeared linked to several of the most significant clusters.

CDR1 MNHNS and CDR2 SASEGT come from the germline V gene. V lost 6 bases and J 2 bases, leaving 16 bases between the germline ends. The CDR3 is 15 residues long. The PCR made use of 60 Vbeta and 13 Jbeta primers. Sequencing used immunoSEQ multiplex PCR; TCRdb keeps in-frame clones, though not all of them. The sample has under 250,000 clones, roughly 82% seen once. Nominally healthy donors provided the samples, though records likely missed some immune exposures. The clonotype originates from a man aged 35 to 55 in good health and CMV-seropositive. This chain joins TRBV6-1 and TRBJ2-5, with D perhaps TRBD1 (6 bases). Sequencing input: PBMCs. In nucleotides, the CDR3 is TGTGCCAGCAGCCCGTCCTCAGGGGAACAAGAGACCCAGTACTTC. Encoded protein: CASSPSSGEQETQYF.